This T cell receptor delta chain comes out of a study of gamma-delta T cells after stem cell transplantation. This clone showed up just a few times. The protein TCRdb gives is from a much larger clone and does not agree with this DNA's translation at residue 12, likely a read error; the protein shown here comes from the DNA. Trimming at V came to 0 bases and at J to 5 bases, leaving 13 bases not matched to a gene. The CDR3 loop spans 17 amino acids. Per germline, CDR1 GEAIGNYY and CDR2 EKD. TCRdb re-analyzed the RT-PCR reads via CATT. The sample lists about 15,000 delta-chain clones; more than 7.5% were seen once.

J is TRDJ1 and V is TRDV2; 8 bases align to TRDD3. This TCR derives from a human donor. It is not recorded whose cells these are; they may come from a transplant donor. Material: gamma-delta T cells. The CDR3 coding sequence is TGTGCCTGTGACACCGTCCGATCTGGGGGACTTATTGATAAACTCATCTTT. Protein product: CACDTVRSGGLIDKLIF.